A selection of T cell receptor beta chains follows, all from one sample in a study of blood T cells in healthy people across ages. TCRdb processed the 5' RACE reads anew with MiXCR; each CDR3 protein has one entry. Of over 700,000 distinct CDR3 sequences listed, around half were seen once; the top ten hold roughly two fifths. The sample taken for sequencing was blood. The origin of the receptors is a man aged 80 or over in good health. Each CDR3 is given with its conserved first and last residue. The D gene is left open where the match is weak. Where a row states a size, it is once, few, many or the class of an expanded clone; other rows omit it.

TRBJ2-1,TRBV7-9,-,-,CASSDASRQRFF,TGTGCCAGCAGCGACGCTAGCAGGCAGCGGTTCTTC
TRBJ2-1,TRBV7-9,-,TRBD2,CASSSPAGGGDNEQFF,TGTGCCAGCAGCTCCCCAGCGGGAGGGGGGGACAATGAGCAGTTCTTC
TRBJ2-7,TRBV2,many,TRBD2,CASSLDGGGEQYF,TGTGCCAGCAGTTTGGATGGCGGGGGCGAGCAGTACTTC
TRBJ1-6,TRBV2,-,-,CASVRFGAEALHF,TGTGCCAGCGTTCGATTTGGGGCAGAAGCCCTCCACTTT
TRBJ2-7,TRBV6-5,-,TRBD2,CASQLSGRYEQYF,TGTGCCAGCCAACTCAGCGGGAGGTACGAGCAGTACTTC
TRBJ2-3,TRBV28,few,-,CASSSQPTLGYF,TGTGCCAGCAGTTCCCAGCCGACCCTGGGGTATTTT
TRBJ2-4,TRBV6-5,-,-,CASSYSWGEQYF,TGTGCCAGCAGTTACTCGTGGGGTGAGCAGTACTTC
TRBJ2-7,TRBV29-1,-,-,CSIGAGAYEQYF,TGCAGCATCGGGGCAGGGGCCTACGAGCAGTACTTC
TRBJ1-4,TRBV7-6,few,-,CASSLSAVELFF,TGTGCCAGCAGCTTATCCGCTGTAGAACTGTTTTTT
TRBJ1-2,TRBV28,-,-,CASSLIGSGLRGGYDYTF,TGTGCCAGCAGTTTAATCGGCTCGGGACTCAGGGGCGGATACGACTACACCTTC
TRBJ2-7,TRBV10-3,-,TRBD2,CAISGTSGTLYEQYF,TGTGCCATCAGTGGGACTAGCGGGACCCTCTACGAGCAGTACTTC
TRBJ1-5,TRBV6-5,once,TRBD1,CASSDGQGGNQPQHF,TGTGCCAGCAGCGACGGACAGGGAGGCAATCAGCCCCAGCATTTT
TRBJ2-6,TRBV12-3/TRBV12-4,many,TRBD1,CASSTQGAGANVLTF,TGTGCCAGCAGTACCCAGGGGGCTGGGGCCAACGTCCTGACTTTC
TRBJ2-7,TRBV20-1,few,-,CSASHGTTYEQYF,TGCAGTGCTAGTCACGGGACGACCTACGAGCAGTACTTC
TRBJ2-3,TRBV5-6,-,-,CASNQMRPMRRYAYF,TGTGCCAGCAACCAAATGAGGCCTATGCGCAGATACGCGTATTTT
TRBJ2-7,TRBV5-1,-,-,CASSLFPETYEQYF,TGCGCCAGCAGCTTGTTTCCAGAAACCTACGAGCAGTACTTC
TRBJ2-7,TRBV5-5,-,-,CASSLVQSGEQYF,TGTGCCAGCAGCTTGGTACAGTCTGGCGAGCAGTACTTC
TRBJ2-1,TRBV9,-,TRBD2,CASGVGGLAGINEQFF,TGTGCCAGCGGCGTAGGGGGTCTAGCGGGAATCAATGAGCAGTTCTTC